The rows below give T cell receptor beta chains drawn from one sample of a study of shared clonotypes between healthy human individuals. The assay was immunoSEQ multiplex PCR, and TCRdb's table has in-frame clones only and misses some. Of about 330,000 clones in the sample, around 86% were seen once. Material: memory CD8+ T cells sorted from blood. All receptors derive from a man aged 18 to 29 in good health. Each CDR3 is given with its conserved first and last residue. The order of the fields is J gene, CDR3 length, D gene, clone size, V gene, CDR3 protein, CDR3 DNA. A D gene is named only where the DNA matches it firmly. Clone sizes are given selectively: once, few, many, or a class where the clone is expanded.

TRBJ2-2	15	TRBD2	few	TRBV6-5	CASSSLAGEAGELFF	TGTGCCAGCAGTTCCCTAGCGGGAGAGGCCGGGGAGCTGTTTTTT
TRBJ2-3	14	NA	once	TRBV10-3	CAISEGPRTDTQYF	TGTGCCATCAGTGAGGGACCGCGCACAGATACGCAGTATTTT
TRBJ2-7	15	NA	NA	TRBV10-3	CAISESGMASYEQYF	TGTGCCATCAGTGAGTCGGGGATGGCGTCCTACGAGCAGTACTTC
TRBJ2-7	14	NA	once	TRBV5-4	CASSLWGRGYEQYF	TGTGCCAGCAGCTTATGGGGTCGGGGTTACGAGCAGTACTTC
TRBJ2-3	16	TRBD2	NA	TRBV4-1	CASSYIAGGLEDTQYF	TGCGCCAGCAGCTATATAGCGGGAGGGCTAGAGGATACGCAGTATTTT
TRBJ2-3	16	TRBD1	NA	TRBV27	CASSFSQGAWPDTQYF	TGTGCCAGCAGTTTCTCCCAGGGGGCTTGGCCGGATACGCAGTATTTT
TRBJ2-6	17	TRBD2	NA	TRBV9	CASSVLAGVSGANVLTF	TGTGCCAGCAGCGTACTAGCGGGGGTCTCTGGGGCCAACGTCCTGACTTTC
TRBJ1-5	15	TRBD1	NA	TRBV7-8	CASQGATGSNQPQHF	TGTGCCAGTCAGGGGGCAACTGGTAGCAATCAGCCCCAGCATTTT
TRBJ2-4	15	TRBD1	NA	TRBV11-2	CASSLVGTGGNIQYF	TGTGCCAGCAGCTTAGTTGGGACAGGGGGAAACATTCAGTACTTC
TRBJ2-7	16	NA	NA	TRBV5-1	CASSWGDKGFPYEQYF	TGCGCCAGCAGCTGGGGGGACAAGGGGTTCCCCTACGAGCAGTACTTC
TRBJ2-1	17	TRBD2	NA	TRBV11-2	CASSPETSGKGFGEQFF	TGTGCCAGCAGCCCCGAGACTAGCGGGAAAGGTTTTGGTGAGCAGTTCTTC
TRBJ2-3	15	TRBD2	NA	TRBV27	CASSSSGTSTDTQYF	TGTGCCAGCAGTTCTAGCGGGACGAGCACAGATACGCAGTATTTT
TRBJ2-2	14	NA	NA	TRBV4-3	CASSEDRNTGELFF	TGCGCCAGCAGCGAAGACCGGAACACCGGGGAGCTGTTTTTT
TRBJ2-7	15	TRBD1	NA	TRBV27	CASSFTGQPTYEQYF	TGTGCCAGCAGTTTCACGGGACAGCCAACCTACGAGCAGTACTTC